These T cell receptor beta chains were read from a single sample in a study of cytomegalovirus exposure and HLA in healthy donors. Profiling relied on immunoSEQ multiplex PCR, and the TCRdb table lists in-frame clones only, not all of them. The table lists tens of thousands of clones, 80% of them singletons. The sample comprised PBMCs. These receptors originate from a male donor in good health and CMV-seronegative. CDR3s include the opening cysteine and the closing phenylalanine or tryptophan. The order of the fields is J gene, clone size, V gene, D gene, CDR3 protein, CDR3 DNA. D genes are given only for firm matches. Some rows mark clone size as missing; the rest say once, few, many or name a class of expanded clone.

j_gene: TRBJ1-1
abundance: NA
v_gene: TRBV5-1
d_gene: TRBD1
CDR3aa: CASSFGQGSTEAFF
CDR3nt: TGCGCCAGCAGCTTCGGACAGGGCAGCACTGAAGCTTTCTTT

j_gene: TRBJ1-1
abundance: NA
v_gene: TRBV27
d_gene: NA
CDR3aa: CASSWGGNTEAFF
CDR3nt: TGTGCCAGCAGTTGGGGGGGGAACACTGAAGCTTTCTTT

j_gene: TRBJ2-3
abundance: NA
v_gene: TRBV18
d_gene: TRBD1
CDR3aa: CASSPGQGDTDTQYF
CDR3nt: TGTGCCAGCTCACCAGGACAGGGCGACACAGATACGCAGTATTTT

j_gene: TRBJ1-1
abundance: NA
v_gene: TRBV10-3
d_gene: TRBD1
CDR3aa: CAISESGRGLNTEAFF
CDR3nt: TGTGCCATCAGTGAGTCGGGCAGGGGGCTGAACACTGAAGCTTTCTTT

j_gene: TRBJ1-2
abundance: few
v_gene: TRBV2
d_gene: NA
CDR3aa: CASSPLLQGISGYTF
CDR3nt: TGTGCCAGCAGTCCGCTATTGCAGGGGATCTCTGGCTACACCTTC

j_gene: TRBJ2-1
abundance: NA
v_gene: TRBV5-1
d_gene: TRBD2
CDR3aa: CASSLGAGAYNEQFF
CDR3nt: TGCGCCAGCAGCTTGGGTGCGGGGGCCTACAATGAGCAGTTCTTC

j_gene: TRBJ1-4
abundance: once
v_gene: TRBV27
d_gene: TRBD1
CDR3aa: CASSLQGAGNEKLFF
CDR3nt: TGTGCCAGCAGTCTACAGGGGGCGGGTAATGAAAAACTGTTTTTT

j_gene: TRBJ2-1
abundance: NA
v_gene: TRBV6-1
d_gene: TRBD1
CDR3aa: CATGTGQGRNEQFF
CDR3nt: TGTGCCACTGGTACAGGACAGGGAAGGAATGAGCAGTTCTTC

j_gene: TRBJ1-2
abundance: NA
v_gene: TRBV6-5
d_gene: NA
CDR3aa: CASRGGRGNGYTF
CDR3nt: TGTGCCTCGAGGGGGGGGCGCGGTAATGGCTACACCTTC

j_gene: TRBJ2-5
abundance: NA
v_gene: TRBV4-3
d_gene: TRBD1
CDR3aa: CASSHGTAEETQYF
CDR3nt: TGCGCCAGCAGCCATGGGACAGCCGAAGAGACCCAGTACTTC

j_gene: TRBJ2-3
abundance: few
v_gene: TRBV27
d_gene: TRBD1
CDR3aa: CASSFLRGDRRLLTTDTQYF
CDR3nt: TGTGCCAGCAGTTTCCTTAGGGGGGACAGGAGGCTCTTAACCACAGATACGCAGTATTTT

j_gene: TRBJ1-2
abundance: NA
v_gene: TRBV29-1
d_gene: NA
CDR3aa: CSVGSDYGYTF
CDR3nt: TGCAGCGTTGGGAGTGACTATGGCTACACCTTC

j_gene: TRBJ2-5
abundance: NA
v_gene: TRBV4-2
d_gene: TRBD1
CDR3aa: CASSQDIGTGLSKQYF
CDR3nt: TGTGCCAGCAGCCAAGATATTGGGACAGGGTTAAGTAAGCAGTACTTC

j_gene: TRBJ2-6
abundance: few
v_gene: TRBV4-1
d_gene: NA
CDR3aa: CASSQVSQAGANVLTF
CDR3nt: TGCGCCAGCAGCCAAGTATCTCAGGCTGGGGCCAACGTCCTGACTTTC

j_gene: TRBJ1-2
abundance: NA
v_gene: TRBV2
d_gene: NA
CDR3aa: CASRRGGGDYGYTF
CDR3nt: TGTGCCAGCAGGAGGGGAGGGGGGGACTATGGCTACACCTTC

j_gene: TRBJ1-2
abundance: few
v_gene: TRBV15
d_gene: NA
CDR3aa: CATSRGQARPSGYTF
CDR3nt: TGTGCCACCAGCAGAGGCCAGGCAAGACCTTCGGGCTACACCTTC

j_gene: TRBJ1-1
abundance: once
v_gene: TRBV7-9
d_gene: NA
CDR3aa: CASSLRGHLNTEAFF
CDR3nt: TGTGCCAGCAGCTTACGAGGACACCTGAACACTGAAGCTTTCTTT

j_gene: TRBJ2-2
abundance: NA
v_gene: TRBV5-6
d_gene: TRBD1
CDR3aa: CASSRTGEQGNTGELFF
CDR3nt: TGTGCCAGCAGCCGGACAGGGGAGCAAGGGAACACCGGGGAGCTGTTTTTT

j_gene: TRBJ1-2
abundance: NA
v_gene: TRBV27
d_gene: TRBD1
CDR3aa: CASSPTGGADGYTF
CDR3nt: TGTGCCAGCAGTCCGACAGGGGGCGCCGATGGCTACACCTTC

j_gene: TRBJ1-2
abundance: NA
v_gene: TRBV7-2
d_gene: NA
CDR3aa: CASSESGYTF
CDR3nt: TGTGCCAGCAGCGAGAGTGGCTACACCTTC

j_gene: TRBJ1-2
abundance: NA
v_gene: TRBV7-2
d_gene: NA
CDR3aa: CASSYSFYGYTF
CDR3nt: TGTGCCAGCAGCTACTCCTTCTATGGCTACACCTTC

j_gene: TRBJ2-7
abundance: few
v_gene: TRBV9
d_gene: TRBD2
CDR3aa: CASSVGGGGHEQYF
CDR3nt: TGTGCCAGCAGCGTAGGGGGGGGAGGCCACGAGCAGTACTTC

j_gene: TRBJ2-3
abundance: NA
v_gene: TRBV23-1
d_gene: NA
CDR3aa: CASSQGLAFTDTQYF
CDR3nt: TGCGCCAGCAGTCAAGGGTTAGCGTTCACAGATACGCAGTATTTT

j_gene: TRBJ2-2
abundance: NA
v_gene: TRBV4-1
d_gene: NA
CDR3aa: CASSQDLMAANTGELFF
CDR3nt: TGCGCCAGCAGCCAAGATCTGATGGCAGCGAACACCGGGGAGCTGTTTTTT

j_gene: TRBJ2-7
abundance: NA
v_gene: TRBV5-4
d_gene: NA
CDR3aa: CASSLDPGTLYEQYF
CDR3nt: TGTGCCAGCAGCTTGGACCCGGGAACCCTCTACGAGCAGTACTTC

j_gene: TRBJ2-3
abundance: NA
v_gene: TRBV5-1
d_gene: TRBD2
CDR3aa: CASSLWGSGAATDTQYF
CDR3nt: TGCGCCAGCAGCTTGTGGGGTAGCGGGGCCGCCACAGATACGCAGTATTTT